This T cell receptor beta chain originates from a study of CD8+CD57+ T cells in acquired aplastic anemia. This clonotype has only a few counts. The antigen is unknown. General study points: With respect to CD8+ Simpson's diversity, patients and controls did not differ significantly. Some 28 sequences, all CD8+ CDR3, were shared between patients and controls.

V lost 6 bases, J lost 3 bases, and 11 bases lay in between. This CDR3 is built from 14 residues. The germline gives CDR1 SEHNR, CDR2 FQNEAQ (reference sequence). Genomic DNA templated the TCR beta VDJ and CDR3 profiling. TCRdb used MiXCR to reprocess the reads, holding one entry per CDR3 protein. Of around 180,000 distinct CDR3 sequences detected, over 60% appear once; the ten largest clones hold 46%. The clonotype originates from a human donor with severe aplastic anemia or a healthy control (not recorded which). Sequencing was performed on sorted CD4+, CD8+, or CD8+CD57+ T cells (not recorded which) from PBMCs. This chain joins TRBV7-9 and TRBJ2-2; a weak D match, TRBD2 (5 bases). The CDR3 nucleotides are TGTGCCAGCAGTTTTCGGGGAGACACCGGGGAGCTGTTTTTT. This encodes CASSFRGDTGELFF.